This T cell receptor beta chain was profiled in a study of blood T cell repertoires in COVID-19. Study-wide background: PBMCs, B-cell-depleted T cells, or T cells were the source of the cDNA or gDNA that made up the material.

CDR3 size: 15 residues. Per the germline V gene, CDR1 is SGHAT and CDR2 is FQNNGV. V lost 3 bases and J 2 bases, leaving 13 bases between the germline ends. TCRdb's table, derived via immunoSEQ multiplex PCR, lists solely in-frame clones and lacks some. The sample comprises about 250,000 clones, 85% to 90% of which are singletons, and under 0.95% rests with the top ten. This receptor was obtained from a man aged 25 to 45 with acute or convalescent COVID-19. The rearrangement links TRBV11-2 to TRBJ2-5, with D possibly being TRBD1 (6 bases). The sequenced sample was peripheral blood. CDR3 sequence: CASSFGQPIQETQYF. DNA of the CDR3: TGTGCCAGCAGCTTCGGACAGCCTATTCAAGAGACCCAGTACTTC.